This TCR beta chain was profiled in a study of cytomegalovirus exposure and HLA in healthy donors. General study results and limits: TCR beta V- and J-gene trimming was later associated with a missense DCLRE1C variant. Earlier findings revealed that most TCR beta V segments proved productive either about 87% or about 30% of the time.

PCR employed 60 Vbeta and 13 Jbeta primers. TCRdb keeps only in-frame clones here, not all; method: immunoSEQ multiplex PCR. Found here are 100,000 to 150,000 clones, around 72% of them singletons; the top ten hold roughly 9%. This clone was recorded only once. The antigen remains unidentified. This CDR3 has 14 residues. In germline, CDR1 is SGDLS, CDR2 YYNGEE. V lost 6 bases, J lost 9 bases, and 19 bases lay in between. The receptor was derived from a woman between 50 and 59 years old in good health and CMV-seropositive. V gene TRBV9 combines with J gene TRBJ2-1; D might be TRBD2 (6 bases). The sequenced material came from PBMCs. The CDR3 sequence: CASNRDSLGGEQFF. Written as DNA, the CDR3 is TGTGCCAGCAACCGGGACTCCCTGGGCGGTGAGCAGTTCTTC.